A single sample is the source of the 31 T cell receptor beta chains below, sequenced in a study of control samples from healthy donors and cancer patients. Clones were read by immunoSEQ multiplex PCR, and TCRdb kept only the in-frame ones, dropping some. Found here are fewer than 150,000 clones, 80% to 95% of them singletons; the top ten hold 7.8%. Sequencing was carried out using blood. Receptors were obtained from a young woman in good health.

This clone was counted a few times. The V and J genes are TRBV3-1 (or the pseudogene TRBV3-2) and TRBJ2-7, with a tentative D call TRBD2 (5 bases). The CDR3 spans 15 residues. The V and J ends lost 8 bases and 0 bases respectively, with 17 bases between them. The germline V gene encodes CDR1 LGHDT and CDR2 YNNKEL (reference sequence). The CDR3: CASAPPGRSSYEQYF. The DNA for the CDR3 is TGTGCCAGCGCCCCGCCGGGAAGGAGCTCCTACGAGCAGTACTTC.

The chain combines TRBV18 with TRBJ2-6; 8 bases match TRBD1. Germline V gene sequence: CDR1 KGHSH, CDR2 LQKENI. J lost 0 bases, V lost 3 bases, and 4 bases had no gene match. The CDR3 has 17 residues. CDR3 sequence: CASSPLQGGSGANVLTF. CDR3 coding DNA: TGTGCCAGCTCACCTTTACAGGGGGGCTCTGGGGCCAACGTCCTGACTTTC.

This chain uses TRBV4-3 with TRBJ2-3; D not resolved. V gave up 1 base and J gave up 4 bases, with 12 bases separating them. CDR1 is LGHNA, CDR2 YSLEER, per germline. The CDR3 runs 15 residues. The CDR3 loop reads CASSQGTLLSDTQYF. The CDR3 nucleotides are TGCGCCAGCAGCCAAGGGACCCTTCTTTCAGATACGCAGTATTTT.

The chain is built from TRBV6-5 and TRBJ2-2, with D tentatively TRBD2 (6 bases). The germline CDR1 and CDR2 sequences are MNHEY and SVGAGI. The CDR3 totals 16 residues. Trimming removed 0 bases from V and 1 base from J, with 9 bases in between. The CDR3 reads CASSYSLGGNTGELFF. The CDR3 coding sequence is TGTGCCAGCAGTTACTCGTTGGGGGGGAACACCGGGGAGCTGTTTTTT.

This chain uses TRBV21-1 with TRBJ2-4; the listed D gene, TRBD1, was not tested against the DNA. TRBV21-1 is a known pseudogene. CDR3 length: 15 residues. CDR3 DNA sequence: TGTGCCAGCAGCAACGAGGACAGGGCTCAAAACATTCAGTACTTC. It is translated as CASSNEDRAQNIQYF.

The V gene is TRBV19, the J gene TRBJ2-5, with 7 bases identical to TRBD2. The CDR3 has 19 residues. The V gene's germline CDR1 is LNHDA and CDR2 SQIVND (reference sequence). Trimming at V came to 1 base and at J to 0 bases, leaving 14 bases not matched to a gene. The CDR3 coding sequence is TGTGCCAGTAGTATAGGAAATAGGGACTACAGAGTGTACCAAGAGACCCAGTACTTC. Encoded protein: CASSIGNRDYRVYQETQYF.

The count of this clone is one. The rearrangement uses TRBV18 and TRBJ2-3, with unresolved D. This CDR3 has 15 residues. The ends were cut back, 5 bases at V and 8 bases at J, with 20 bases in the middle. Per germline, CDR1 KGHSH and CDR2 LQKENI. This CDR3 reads CASSSIEVHTGTQYF. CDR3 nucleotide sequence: TGTGCCAGCTCATCAATAGAGGTCCACACGGGTACGCAGTATTTT.

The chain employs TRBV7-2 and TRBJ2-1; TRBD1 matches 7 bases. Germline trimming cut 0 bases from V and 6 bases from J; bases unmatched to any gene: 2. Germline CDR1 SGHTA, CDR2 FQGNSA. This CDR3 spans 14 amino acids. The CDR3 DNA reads TGTGCCAGCAGCTTAGCCCACAGGGGCAATGAGCAGTTCTTC. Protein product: CASSLAHRGNEQFF. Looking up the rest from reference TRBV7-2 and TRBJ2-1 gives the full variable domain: GAGVSQSPSNKVTEKGKDVELRCDPISGHTALYWYRQSLGQGLEFLIYFQGNSAPDKSGLPSDRFSAERTGGSVSTLTIQRTQQEDSAVYLCASSLAHRGNEQFFGPGTRLTVL.

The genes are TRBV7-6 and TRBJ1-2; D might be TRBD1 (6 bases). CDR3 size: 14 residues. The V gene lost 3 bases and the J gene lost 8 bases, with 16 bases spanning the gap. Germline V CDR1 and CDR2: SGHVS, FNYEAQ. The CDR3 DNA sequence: TGTGCCAGCAGCTTGGCTGGGGGCAGTCGGGGCTACACCTTC. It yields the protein CASSLAGGSRGYTF.

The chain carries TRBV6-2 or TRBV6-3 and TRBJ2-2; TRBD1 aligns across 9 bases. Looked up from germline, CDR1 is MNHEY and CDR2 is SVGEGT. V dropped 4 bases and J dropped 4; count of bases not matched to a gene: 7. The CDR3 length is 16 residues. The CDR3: CASSLRTGVITGELFF. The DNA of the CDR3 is TGTGCCAGCAGTTTACGGACAGGGGTGATCACCGGGGAGCTGTTTTTT.

The CDR3 DNA reads as TGTGCCAGCTCACCACCGAATGCAGGTGCATTGAACACTGAAGCTTTCTTT. This sequence encodes CASSPPNAGALNTEAFF. This rearrangement joins TRBV18 to TRBJ1-1; no definite D call. CDR3 length equals 17 residues. The germline V and J ends were trimmed by 0 bases and 0 bases, with 14 bases remaining between them. Germline CDR1 and CDR2: KGHSH and LQKENI.

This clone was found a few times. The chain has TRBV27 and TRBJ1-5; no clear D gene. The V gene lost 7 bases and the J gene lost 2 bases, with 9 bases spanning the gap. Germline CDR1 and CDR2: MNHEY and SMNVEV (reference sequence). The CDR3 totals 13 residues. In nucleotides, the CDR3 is TGTGCCAGCATTCCTAGAGGCAATCAGCCCCAGCATTTT. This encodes CASIPRGNQPQHF.

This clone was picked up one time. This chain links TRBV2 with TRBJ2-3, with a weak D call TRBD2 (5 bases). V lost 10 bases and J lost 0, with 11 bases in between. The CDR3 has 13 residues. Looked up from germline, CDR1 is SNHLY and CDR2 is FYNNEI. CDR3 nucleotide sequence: TGTGCCACCCCTAGCCTCAGCACAGATACGCAGTATTTT. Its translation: CATPSLSTDTQYF.

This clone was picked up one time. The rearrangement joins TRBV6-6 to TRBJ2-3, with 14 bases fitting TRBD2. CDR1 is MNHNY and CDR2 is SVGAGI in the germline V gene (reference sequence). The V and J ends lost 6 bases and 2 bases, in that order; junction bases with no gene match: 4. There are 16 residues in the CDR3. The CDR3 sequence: CASRRLAGGTTDTQYF. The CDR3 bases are TGTGCCAGCAGAAGACTAGCGGGGGGGACCACAGATACGCAGTATTTT.

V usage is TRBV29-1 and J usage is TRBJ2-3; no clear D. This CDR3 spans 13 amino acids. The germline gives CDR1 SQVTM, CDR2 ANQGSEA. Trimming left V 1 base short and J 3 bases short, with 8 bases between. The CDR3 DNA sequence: TGCAGCGTTGAAGGAGGTGCAACAGATACGCAGTATTTT. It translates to CSVEGGATDTQYF.

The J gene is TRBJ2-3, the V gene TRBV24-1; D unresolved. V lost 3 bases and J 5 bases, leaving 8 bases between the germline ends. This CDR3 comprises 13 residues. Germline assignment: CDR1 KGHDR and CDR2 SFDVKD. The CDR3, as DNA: TGTGCCACCAGTGATCCCCCCGAAGATACGCAGTATTTT. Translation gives CATSDPPEDTQYF.

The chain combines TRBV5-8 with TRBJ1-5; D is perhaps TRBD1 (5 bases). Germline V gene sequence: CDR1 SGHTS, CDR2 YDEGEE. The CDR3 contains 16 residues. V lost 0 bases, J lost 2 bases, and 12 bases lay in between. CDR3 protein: CASSLVRQGGNQPQHF. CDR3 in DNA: TGTGCCAGCAGCTTGGTAAGGCAGGGTGGCAATCAGCCCCAGCATTTT.

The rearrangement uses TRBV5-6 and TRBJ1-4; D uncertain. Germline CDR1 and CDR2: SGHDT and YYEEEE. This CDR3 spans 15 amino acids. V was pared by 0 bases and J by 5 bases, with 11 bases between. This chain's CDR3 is CASSLAHGLNEKLFF. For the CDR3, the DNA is TGTGCCAGCAGCTTGGCCCACGGCCTGAATGAAAAACTGTTTTTT. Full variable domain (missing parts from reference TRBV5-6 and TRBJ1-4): DAGVTQSPTHLIKTRGQQVTLRCSPKSGHDTVSWYQQALGQGPQFIFQYYEEEERQRGNFPDRFSGHQFPNYSSELNVNALLLGDSALYLCASSLAHGLNEKLFFGSGTQLSVL.

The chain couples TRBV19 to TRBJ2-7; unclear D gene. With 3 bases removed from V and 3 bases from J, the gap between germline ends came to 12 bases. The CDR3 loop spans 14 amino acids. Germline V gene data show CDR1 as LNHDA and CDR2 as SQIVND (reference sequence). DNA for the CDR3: TGTGCCAGTAGTATTAAGGTAGGGTTCTACGAGCAGTACTTC. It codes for CASSIKVGFYEQYF.

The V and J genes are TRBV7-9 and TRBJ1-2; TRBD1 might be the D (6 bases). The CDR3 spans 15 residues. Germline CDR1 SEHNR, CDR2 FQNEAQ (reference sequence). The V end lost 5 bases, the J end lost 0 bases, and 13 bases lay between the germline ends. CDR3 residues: CASSPGHATNYGYTF. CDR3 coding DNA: TGTGCCAGCAGCCCGGGACACGCTACTAACTATGGCTACACCTTC.

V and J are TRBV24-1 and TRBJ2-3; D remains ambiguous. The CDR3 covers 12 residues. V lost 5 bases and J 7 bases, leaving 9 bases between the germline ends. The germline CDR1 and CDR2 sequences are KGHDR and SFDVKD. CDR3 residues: CATSGDDYTQYF. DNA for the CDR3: TGTGCCACCAGTGGAGACGATTATACGCAGTATTTT.

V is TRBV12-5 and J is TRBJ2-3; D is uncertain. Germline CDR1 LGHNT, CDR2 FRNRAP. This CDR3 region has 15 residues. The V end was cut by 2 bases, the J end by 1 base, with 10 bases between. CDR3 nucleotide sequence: TGTGCTAGTGGTTTGTATAATGGCCGCACAGATACGCAGTATTTT. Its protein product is CASGLYNGRTDTQYF.

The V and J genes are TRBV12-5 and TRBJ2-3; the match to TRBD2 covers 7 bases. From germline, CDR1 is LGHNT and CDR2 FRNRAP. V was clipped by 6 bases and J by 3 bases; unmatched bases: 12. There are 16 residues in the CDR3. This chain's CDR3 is CASGLRLAGRTDTQYF. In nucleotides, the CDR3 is TGTGCTAGTGGCCTCCGACTAGCAGGAAGGACAGATACGCAGTATTTT.

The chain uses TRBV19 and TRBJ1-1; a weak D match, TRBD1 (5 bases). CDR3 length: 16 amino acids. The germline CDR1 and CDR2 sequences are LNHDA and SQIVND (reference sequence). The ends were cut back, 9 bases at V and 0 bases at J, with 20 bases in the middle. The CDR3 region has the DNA TGTGCCAGCAAGGGTGGGGCCGGAGCTATGAACACTGAAGCTTTCTTT. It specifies CASKGGAGAMNTEAFF.

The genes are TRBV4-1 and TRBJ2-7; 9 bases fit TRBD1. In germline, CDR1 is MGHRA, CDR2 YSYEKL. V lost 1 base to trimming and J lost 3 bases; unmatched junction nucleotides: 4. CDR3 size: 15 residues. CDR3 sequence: CASSQGRTGVYEQYF. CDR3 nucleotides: TGCGCCAGCAGCCAAGGGCGGACAGGGGTCTACGAGCAGTACTTC.

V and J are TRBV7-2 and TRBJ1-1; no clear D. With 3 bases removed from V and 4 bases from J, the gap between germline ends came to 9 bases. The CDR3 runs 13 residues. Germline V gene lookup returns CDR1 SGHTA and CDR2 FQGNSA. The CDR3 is CASSLRDSTEAFF. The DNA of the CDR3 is TGTGCCAGCAGCTTGCGGGATAGCACTGAAGCTTTCTTT.

The CDR3 sequence is CASSFQTGGNTEAFF. The CDR3 nucleotides read TGTGCCAGCAGCTTCCAGACAGGGGGGAACACTGAAGCTTTCTTT. The chain recombines TRBV7-9 with TRBJ1-1; 9 bases map to TRBD1. The CDR3 length is 15 residues. Germline V gene data show CDR1 as SEHNR and CDR2 as FQNEAQ (reference sequence). The V segment lost 3 bases and the J segment 1 base; nucleotides outside the gene matches: 3.

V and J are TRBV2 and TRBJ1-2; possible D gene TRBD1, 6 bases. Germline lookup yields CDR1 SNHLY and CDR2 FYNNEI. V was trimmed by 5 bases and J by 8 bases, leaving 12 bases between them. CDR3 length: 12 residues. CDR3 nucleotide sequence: TGTGCCAGCAGTCCGCCAGGGGTCGGCTACACCTTC. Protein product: CASSPPGVGYTF.

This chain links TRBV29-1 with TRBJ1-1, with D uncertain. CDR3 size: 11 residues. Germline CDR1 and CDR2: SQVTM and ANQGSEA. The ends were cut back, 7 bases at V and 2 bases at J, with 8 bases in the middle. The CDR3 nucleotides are TGCAGCGCCGTGTATAACACTGAAGCTTTCTTT. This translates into CSAVYNTEAFF.

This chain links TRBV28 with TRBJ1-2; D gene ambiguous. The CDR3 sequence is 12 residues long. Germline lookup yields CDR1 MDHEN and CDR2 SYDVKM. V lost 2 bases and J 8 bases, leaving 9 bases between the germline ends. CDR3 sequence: CASSLGREGYTF. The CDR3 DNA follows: TGTGCCAGCAGTTTAGGTCGAGAGGGCTACACCTTC.

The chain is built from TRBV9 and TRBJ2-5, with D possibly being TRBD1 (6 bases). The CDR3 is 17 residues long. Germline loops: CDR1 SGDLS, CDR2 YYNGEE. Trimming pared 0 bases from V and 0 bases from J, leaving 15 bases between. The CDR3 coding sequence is TGTGCCAGCAGCGTAGGTCGACTCCAGGGGTACCAAGAGACCCAGTACTTC. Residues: CASSVGRLQGYQETQYF.